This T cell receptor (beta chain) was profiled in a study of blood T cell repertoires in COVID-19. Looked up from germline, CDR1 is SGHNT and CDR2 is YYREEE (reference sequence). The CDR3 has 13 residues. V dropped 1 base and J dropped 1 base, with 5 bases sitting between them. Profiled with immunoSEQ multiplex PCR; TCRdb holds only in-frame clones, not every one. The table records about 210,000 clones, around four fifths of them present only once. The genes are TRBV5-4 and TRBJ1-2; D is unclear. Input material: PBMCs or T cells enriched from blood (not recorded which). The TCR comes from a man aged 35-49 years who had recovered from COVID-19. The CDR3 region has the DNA TGTGCCAGCAGCTTGCGCAGTAACTATGGCTACACCTTC. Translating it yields CASSLRSNYGYTF.